This T cell receptor beta chain comes out of a study of a mutant IDH1 vaccine in newly diagnosed glioma. Study-level background: Mean patient age was approximately 40 years; around 60% were male and approximately 40% female.

Repertoires were generated with immunoSEQ multiplex PCR, while TCRdb's copy carries only in-frame clones and drops some. This table holds around 92,000 clones, 83% found once. Time point in this sample: baseline, week 1 (first vaccination visit). The sample's treatment: pre-vaccination baseline after standard-of-care therapy. The donors had new WHO grade 3 or 4 astrocytomas; these were IDH1-mutant and ATRX-lost. Study-wide results and caveats: Any relationship between pseudoprogression and changes in top peripheral T cell clonotypes seemed absent. Vaccine-induced immune responses were detected in around 93% of patients.

Note on this clone: Antigen unknown.

This TCR was sampled from a woman between 50 and 59 years old with glioma. Sample: PBMCs, taken from a glioma patient treated with radiotherapy, temozolomide or both.

The CDR3 nucleotides are TGTGCCACCAGCAGAGAACGTAGCTTCAGTCATGAGCAGTTCTTC. Protein product: CATSRERSFSHEQFF. The rearrangement joins TRBV15 to TRBJ2-1; D unresolved. Trimming removed 0 bases from V and 8 bases from J, with 14 bases in between. The CDR3 extends over 15 amino acids. Germline CDR1 and CDR2: LNHNV and YYDKDF (reference sequence).